This T cell receptor beta chain stems from a study of T cells after somatic rescue of genetic block. CDR1 MNHNS and CDR2 SASEGT come from the germline V gene. V lost 8 bases and J 0 bases, leaving 14 bases between the germline ends. The CDR3 has 15 residues. Some clones are missing from TCRdb's copy, which holds only in-frame ones; the method was immunoSEQ multiplex PCR. This sample yields tens of thousands of clones, of which 96% are seen a single time; about 0.076% belongs to the top ten. Sequenced material: peripheral blood mononuclear cells (PBMCs). This TCR was recovered from a child less than two years old. The rearrangement joins TRBV6-1 to TRBJ1-5; D ambiguous. The CDR3 loop is CASGLTPYSNQPQHF. CDR3 sequence (DNA): TGTGCCAGCGGATTGACACCGTATAGCAATCAGCCCCAGCATTTT.